This TCR beta chain was documented in a study of shared clonotypes between healthy human individuals. Original analysis: Junction-only immunoSEQ data arrived without quality scores, meaning filtering differed. Assay: immunoSEQ multiplex PCR; the TCRdb copy retains only in-frame clones and omits some. V, J and clone size are those of that table, while D and trimming were read from the DNA. The repertoire holds more than 2,000,000 clones, with around 90% as singletons. Trimming left V 0 bases short and J 9 bases short, with 15 bases between. Germline V gene lookup returns CDR1 LGHNA and CDR2 YSLEER. CDR3 length: 15 amino acids.

This TCR came from a young man in good health. The chain uses TRBV4-3 and TRBJ2-4, with a tentative D call TRBD2 (6 bases). Input material: naive CD4+ T cells sorted from blood. As to subset: CD45RA+ positively selected. CDR3 coding DNA: TGCGCCAGCAGCCAAGAAATCGGGTGGAGGGGCATTCAGTACTTC. This translates into CASSQEIGWRGIQYF.